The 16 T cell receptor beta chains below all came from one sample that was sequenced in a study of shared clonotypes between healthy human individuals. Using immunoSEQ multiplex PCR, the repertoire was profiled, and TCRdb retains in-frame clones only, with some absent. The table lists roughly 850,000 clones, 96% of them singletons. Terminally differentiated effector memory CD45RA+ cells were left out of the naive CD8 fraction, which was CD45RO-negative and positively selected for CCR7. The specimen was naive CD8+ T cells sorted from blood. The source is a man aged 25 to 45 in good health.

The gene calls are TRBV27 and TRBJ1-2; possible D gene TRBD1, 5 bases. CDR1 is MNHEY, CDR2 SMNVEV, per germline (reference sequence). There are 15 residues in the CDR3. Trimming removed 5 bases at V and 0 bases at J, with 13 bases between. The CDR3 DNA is TGTGCCAGCAGTGGGTCAGGGCCCACTAACTATGGCTACACCTTC. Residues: CASSGSGPTNYGYTF.

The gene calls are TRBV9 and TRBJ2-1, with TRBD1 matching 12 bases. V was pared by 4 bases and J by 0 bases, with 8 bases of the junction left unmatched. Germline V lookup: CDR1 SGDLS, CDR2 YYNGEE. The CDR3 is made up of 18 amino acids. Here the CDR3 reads CASSTRVGQGASYNEQFF. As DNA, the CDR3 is TGTGCCAGCAGCACAAGGGTGGGACAGGGGGCCTCCTACAATGAGCAGTTCTTC.

CDR3 in amino acids: CASSVSPSGLYNEQFF. As DNA, the CDR3 is TGTGCCAGCAGCGTATCCCCTAGCGGACTATACAATGAGCAGTTCTTC. The V gene is TRBV9, the J gene TRBJ2-1, with 7 bases identical to TRBD2. The CDR3 runs 16 residues. J was trimmed by 4 bases and V by 1 base; bases with no gene match: 8. Germline V lookup: CDR1 SGDLS, CDR2 YYNGEE.

CDR3 nucleotide sequence: TGTGCCAGCAGCTTTCCCCCTGGCAGCACCCCTGGAAACACCATATATTTT. As protein: CASSFPPGSTPGNTIYF. V usage is TRBV7-9 and J usage is TRBJ1-3, with unresolved D. V was trimmed by 3 bases and J by 2 bases, leaving 17 bases between them. CDR3 length equals 17 residues. Germline V gives CDR1 SEHNR, CDR2 FQNEAQ (reference sequence).

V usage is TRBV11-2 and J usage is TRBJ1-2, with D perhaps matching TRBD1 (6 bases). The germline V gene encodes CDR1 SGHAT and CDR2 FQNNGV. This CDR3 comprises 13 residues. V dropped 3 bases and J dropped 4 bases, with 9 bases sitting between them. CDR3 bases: TGTGCCAGCAGCTTGGACAGCTCCTATGGCTACACCTTC. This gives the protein CASSLDSSYGYTF.

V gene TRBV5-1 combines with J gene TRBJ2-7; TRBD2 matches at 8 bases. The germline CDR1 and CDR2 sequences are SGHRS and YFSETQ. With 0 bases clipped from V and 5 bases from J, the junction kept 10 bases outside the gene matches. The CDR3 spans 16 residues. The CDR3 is CASSLGLSGIRNEQYF. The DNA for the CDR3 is TGCGCCAGCAGCTTGGGGCTTAGCGGGATACGGAACGAGCAGTACTTC.

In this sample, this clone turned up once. CDR3 region: CASSSNRVQNYEQYF. CDR3 bases: TGTGCCAGCAGTTCTAACCGGGTCCAAAACTACGAGCAGTACTTC. The V and J genes are TRBV28 and TRBJ2-7; the D is unclear. This CDR3 is 15 amino acids long. The V end lost 4 bases, the J end lost 3 bases, and 16 bases lay between the germline ends. CDR1 and CDR2 (germline): MDHEN, SYDVKM.

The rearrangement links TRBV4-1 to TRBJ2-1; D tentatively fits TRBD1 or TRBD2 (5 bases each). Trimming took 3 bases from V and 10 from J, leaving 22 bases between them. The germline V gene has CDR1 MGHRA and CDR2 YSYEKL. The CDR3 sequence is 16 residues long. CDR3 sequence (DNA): TGCGCCAGCAGCCAGTCTCCGGGGCAACTTTCGGTAGAGCAGTTCTTC. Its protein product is CASSQSPGQLSVEQFF.

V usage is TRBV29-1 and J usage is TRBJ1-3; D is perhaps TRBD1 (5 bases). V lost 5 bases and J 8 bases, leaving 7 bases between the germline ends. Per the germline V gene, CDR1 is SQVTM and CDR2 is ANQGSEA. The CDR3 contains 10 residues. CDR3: CSVRGDTIYF. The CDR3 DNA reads TGCAGCGTTCGGGGGGACACCATATATTTT.

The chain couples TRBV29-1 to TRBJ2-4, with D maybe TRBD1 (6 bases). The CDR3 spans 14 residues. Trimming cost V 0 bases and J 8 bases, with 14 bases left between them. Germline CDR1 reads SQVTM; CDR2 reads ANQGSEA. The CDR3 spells CSVEELDSGDIQYF. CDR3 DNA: TGCAGCGTTGAAGAACTCGATTCAGGGGACATTCAGTACTTC.

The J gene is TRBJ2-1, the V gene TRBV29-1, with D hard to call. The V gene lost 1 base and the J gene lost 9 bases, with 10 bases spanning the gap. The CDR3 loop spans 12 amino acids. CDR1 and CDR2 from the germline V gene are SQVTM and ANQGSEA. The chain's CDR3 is CSVEAGSGEQFF. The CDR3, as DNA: TGCAGCGTTGAAGCTGGGTCGGGTGAGCAGTTCTTC.

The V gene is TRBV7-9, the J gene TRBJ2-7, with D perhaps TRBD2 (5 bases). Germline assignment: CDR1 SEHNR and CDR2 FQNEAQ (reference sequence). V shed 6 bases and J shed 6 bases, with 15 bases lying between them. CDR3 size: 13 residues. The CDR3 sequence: CASRLLESSEQYF. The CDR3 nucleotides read TGTGCCAGCAGATTACTAGAGTCATCCGAGCAGTACTTC.

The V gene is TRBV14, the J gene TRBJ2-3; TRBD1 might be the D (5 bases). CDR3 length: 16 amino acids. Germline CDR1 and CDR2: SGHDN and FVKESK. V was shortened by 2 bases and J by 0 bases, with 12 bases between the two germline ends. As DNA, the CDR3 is TGTGCCAGCAGCCAATGGACATCAACTAGCACAGATACGCAGTATTTT. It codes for CASSQWTSTSTDTQYF.

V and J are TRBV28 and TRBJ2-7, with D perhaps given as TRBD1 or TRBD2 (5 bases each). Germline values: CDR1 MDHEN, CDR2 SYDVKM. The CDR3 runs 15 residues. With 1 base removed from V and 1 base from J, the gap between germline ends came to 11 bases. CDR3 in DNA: TGTGCCAGCAGTTTATCGGGAAAGGGGTCCTACGAGCAGTACTTC. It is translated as CASSLSGKGSYEQYF.

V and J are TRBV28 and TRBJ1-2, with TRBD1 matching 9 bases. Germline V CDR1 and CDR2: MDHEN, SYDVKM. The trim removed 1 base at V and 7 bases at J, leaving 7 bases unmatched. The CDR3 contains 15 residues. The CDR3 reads CASSLSPQGATGYTF. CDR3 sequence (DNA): TGTGCCAGCAGTTTATCCCCACAGGGGGCGACTGGCTACACCTTC.

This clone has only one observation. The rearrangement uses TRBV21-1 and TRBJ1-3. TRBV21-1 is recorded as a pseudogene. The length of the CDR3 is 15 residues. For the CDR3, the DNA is TGTGCCAGCAGCAAAGGTAACCTCTCTGGAAACACCATATATTTT. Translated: CASSKGNLSGNTIYF.